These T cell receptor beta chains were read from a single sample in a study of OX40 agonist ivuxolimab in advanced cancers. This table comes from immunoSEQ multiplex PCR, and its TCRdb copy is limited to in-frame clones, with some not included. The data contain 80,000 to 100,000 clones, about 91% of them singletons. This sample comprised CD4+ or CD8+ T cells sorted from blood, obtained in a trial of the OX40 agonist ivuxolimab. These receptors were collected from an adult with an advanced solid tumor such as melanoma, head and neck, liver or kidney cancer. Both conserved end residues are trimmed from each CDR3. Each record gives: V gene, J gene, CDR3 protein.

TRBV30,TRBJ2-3,AWSMTADTQY
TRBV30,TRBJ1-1,AWSVWGGRTEAF
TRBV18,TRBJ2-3,ASSRTGYTDTQY
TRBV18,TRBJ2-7,ASSPPAPSLRPIEQY
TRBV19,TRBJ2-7,ASSIGRTGDLVQY
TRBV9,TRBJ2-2,ASSGSRQGGTGELF
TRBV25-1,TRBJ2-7,ASSESGQGEYEQY
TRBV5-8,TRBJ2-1,ASSLTGANEQF
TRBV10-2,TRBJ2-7,ASSRTEAYEQY
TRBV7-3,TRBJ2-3,ASSLTGTSGLTDTQY
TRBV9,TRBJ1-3,ASSVSGQLASGNTIY
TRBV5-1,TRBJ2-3,ASTSDYLADTQY
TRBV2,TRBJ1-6,ASMGQGESPLH
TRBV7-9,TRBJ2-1,ASSLSGGAFEEQF
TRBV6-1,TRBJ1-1,ASTLEASGAF
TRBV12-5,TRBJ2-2,ASGWVGTGGIGELF
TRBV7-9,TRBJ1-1,ASSLITLGGTRNTEAF
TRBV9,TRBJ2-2,ASSVGQGTGELF
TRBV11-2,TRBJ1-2,ASSTRQGPHYGYT
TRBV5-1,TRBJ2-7,ASSLGQGPYEQY
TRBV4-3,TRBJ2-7,ASSQASASVFYEQY
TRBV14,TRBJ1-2,ASSQGNRVFYGYT
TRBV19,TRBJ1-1,ASSPREGTEAF
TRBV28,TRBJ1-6,ASTDTGRTDSPLH
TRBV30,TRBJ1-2,AGGGQGGAYGYT
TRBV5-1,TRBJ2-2,ASSRTGGSPGELF
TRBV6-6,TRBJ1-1,ASSLSPSGANTEAF
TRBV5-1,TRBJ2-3,ASSLGTVTSTDTQY
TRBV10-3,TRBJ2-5,AISGLAVQETQY
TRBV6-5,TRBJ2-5,ASRWVRETQY
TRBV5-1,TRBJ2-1,ASSLGLAGRNEQF
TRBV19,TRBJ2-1,ASRAAGGPANDEQF
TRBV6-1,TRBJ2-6,ASSGQGVSSGANVLT
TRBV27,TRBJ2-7,ASSRASGNYEQY
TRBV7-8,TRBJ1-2,ASSLDQGGYT
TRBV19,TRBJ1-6,ASSNRWQGNSPLH
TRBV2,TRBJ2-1,ASTPGHYEQF
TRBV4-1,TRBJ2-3,ASSQGTSGGYTQY
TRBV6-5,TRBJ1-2,ASSYGQGRNYGYT
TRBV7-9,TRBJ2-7,ASSQDLVGYEQY
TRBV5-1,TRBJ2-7,ASSWGPGQGWSEQY
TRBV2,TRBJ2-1,ASPRQGYQYEQF
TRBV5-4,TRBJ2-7,ASSVVRDKNEQY
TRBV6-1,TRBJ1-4,ASSEPAASNEKLF